This T cell receptor beta chain was recovered during a study of STAT5B mutations in CD4+ large granular lymphocyte leukemia. Produced via immunoSEQ multiplex PCR; TCRdb's table is partial and in-frame only. There are fewer than 30,000 clones in the sample; roughly three quarters occur only once, and around 0.98% lies in the top ten. V was cut by 5 bases and J by 2 bases, with 13 bases left in between. The length of the CDR3 is 15 residues. The germline gives CDR1 SEHNR, CDR2 FQNEAQ (reference sequence). This rearrangement joins TRBV7-9 to TRBJ2-1; D might be TRBD2 (5 bases). This clonotype originated in a human donor in good health. The sample consisted of CD4+ T cells from blood buffy coats. The CDR3 DNA follows: TGTGCCAGCAGCCCATCGGGATCCGCCTACAATGAGCAGTTCTTC. Its translation is CASSPSGSAYNEQFF. The full variable domain, rest sourced from reference TRBV7-9 and TRBJ2-1, is DTGVSQNPRHKITKRGQNVTFRCDPISEHNRLYWYRQTLGQGPEFLTYFQNEAQLEKSRLLSDRFSAERPKGSFSTLEIQRTEQGDSAMYLCASSPSGSAYNEQFFGPGTRLTVL.